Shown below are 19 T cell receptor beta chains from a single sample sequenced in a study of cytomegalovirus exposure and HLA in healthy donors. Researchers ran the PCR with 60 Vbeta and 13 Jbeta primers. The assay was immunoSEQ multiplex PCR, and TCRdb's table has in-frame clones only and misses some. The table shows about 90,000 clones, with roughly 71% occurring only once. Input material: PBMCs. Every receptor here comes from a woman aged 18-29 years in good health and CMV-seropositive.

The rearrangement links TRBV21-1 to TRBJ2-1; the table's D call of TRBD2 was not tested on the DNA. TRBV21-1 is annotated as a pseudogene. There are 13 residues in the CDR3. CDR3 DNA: TGTGCCAGCTTGCTAACCTCCTACAATGAGCAGTTCTTC. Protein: CASLLTSYNEQFF.

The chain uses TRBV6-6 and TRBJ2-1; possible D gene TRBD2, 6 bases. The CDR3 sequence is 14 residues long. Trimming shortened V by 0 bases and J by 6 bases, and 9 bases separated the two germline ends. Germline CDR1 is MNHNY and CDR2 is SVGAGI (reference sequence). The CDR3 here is CASSYSEGSNEQFF. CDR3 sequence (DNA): TGTGCCAGCAGTTACTCGGAGGGAAGCAATGAGCAGTTCTTC.

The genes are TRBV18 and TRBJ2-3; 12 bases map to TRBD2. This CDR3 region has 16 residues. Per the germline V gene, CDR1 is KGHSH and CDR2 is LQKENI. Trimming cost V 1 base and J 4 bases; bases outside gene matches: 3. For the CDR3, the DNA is TGTGCCAGCTCACCACGACTAGCGGGAGCGGCAGATACGCAGTATTTT. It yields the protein CASSPRLAGAADTQYF.

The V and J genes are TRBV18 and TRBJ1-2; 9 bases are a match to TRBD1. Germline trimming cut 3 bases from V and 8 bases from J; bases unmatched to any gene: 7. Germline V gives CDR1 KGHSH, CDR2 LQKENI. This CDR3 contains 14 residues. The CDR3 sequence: CASSPRDRDVGYTF. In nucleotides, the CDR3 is TGTGCCAGCTCACCCCGGGACAGGGATGTCGGCTACACCTTC.

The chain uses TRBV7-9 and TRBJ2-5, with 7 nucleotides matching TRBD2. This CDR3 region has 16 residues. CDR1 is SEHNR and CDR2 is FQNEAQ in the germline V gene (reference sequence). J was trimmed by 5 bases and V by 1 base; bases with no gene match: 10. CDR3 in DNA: TGTGCCAGCAGCTTAGAAGGTGGGAGGGCCGGGGAGACCCAGTACTTC. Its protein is CASSLEGGRAGETQYF.

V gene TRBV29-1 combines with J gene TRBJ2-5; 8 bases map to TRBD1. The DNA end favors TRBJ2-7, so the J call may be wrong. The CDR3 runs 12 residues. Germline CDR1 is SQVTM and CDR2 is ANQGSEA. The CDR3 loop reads CSVGTGIYEQYF. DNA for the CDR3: TGCAGCGTTGGGACAGGGATCTACGAGCAGTACTTC.

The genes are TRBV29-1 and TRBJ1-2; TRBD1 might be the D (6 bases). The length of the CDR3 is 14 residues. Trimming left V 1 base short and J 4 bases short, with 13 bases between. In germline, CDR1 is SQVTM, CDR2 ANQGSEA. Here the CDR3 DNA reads TGCAGCGTTGAAGGGACAGAGAGGGGCTATGGCTACACCTTC. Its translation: CSVEGTERGYGYTF.

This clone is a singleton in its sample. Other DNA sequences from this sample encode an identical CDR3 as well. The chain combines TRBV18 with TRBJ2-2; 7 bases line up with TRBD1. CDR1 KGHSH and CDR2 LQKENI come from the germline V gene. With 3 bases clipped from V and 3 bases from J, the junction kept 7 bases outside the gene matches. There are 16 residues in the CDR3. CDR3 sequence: CASSPRQGADTGELFF. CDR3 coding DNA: TGTGCCAGCTCACCGCGACAGGGAGCGGACACCGGGGAGCTGTTTTTT.

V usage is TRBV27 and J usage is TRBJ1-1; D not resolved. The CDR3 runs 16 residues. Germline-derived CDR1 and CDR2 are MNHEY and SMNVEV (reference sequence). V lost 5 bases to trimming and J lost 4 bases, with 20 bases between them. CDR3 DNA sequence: TGTGCCAGCAGTGCCTGGGCCGGACTATTGGGCACTGAAGCTTTCTTT. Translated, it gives CASSAWAGLLGTEAFF.

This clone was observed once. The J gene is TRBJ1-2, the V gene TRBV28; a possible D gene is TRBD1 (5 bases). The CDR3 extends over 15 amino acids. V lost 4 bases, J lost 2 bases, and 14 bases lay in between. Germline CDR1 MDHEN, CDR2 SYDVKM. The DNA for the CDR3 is TGTGCCAGCAGTTCCCCGGGAGGGGACAACTATGGCTACACCTTC. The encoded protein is CASSSPGGDNYGYTF.

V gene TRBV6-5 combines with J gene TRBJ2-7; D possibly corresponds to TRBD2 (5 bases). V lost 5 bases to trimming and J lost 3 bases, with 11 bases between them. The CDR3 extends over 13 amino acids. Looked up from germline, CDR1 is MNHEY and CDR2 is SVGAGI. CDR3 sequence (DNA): TGTGCCAGCAGTCAATTCCGGGGCTACGAGCAGTACTTC. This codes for CASSQFRGYEQYF.

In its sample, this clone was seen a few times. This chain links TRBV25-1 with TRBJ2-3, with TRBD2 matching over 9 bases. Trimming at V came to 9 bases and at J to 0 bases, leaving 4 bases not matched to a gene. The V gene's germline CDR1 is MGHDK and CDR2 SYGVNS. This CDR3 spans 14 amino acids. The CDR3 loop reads CASQRGVSTDTQYF. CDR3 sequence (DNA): TGTGCCAGTCAGCGGGGGGTTAGCACAGATACGCAGTATTTT.

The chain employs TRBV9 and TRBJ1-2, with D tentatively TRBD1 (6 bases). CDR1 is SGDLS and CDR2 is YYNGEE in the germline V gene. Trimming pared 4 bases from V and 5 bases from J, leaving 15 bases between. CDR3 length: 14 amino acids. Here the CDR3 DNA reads TGTGCCAGCAGCCCCCCGTGGACAGCGTATGGCTACACCTTC. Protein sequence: CASSPPWTAYGYTF.

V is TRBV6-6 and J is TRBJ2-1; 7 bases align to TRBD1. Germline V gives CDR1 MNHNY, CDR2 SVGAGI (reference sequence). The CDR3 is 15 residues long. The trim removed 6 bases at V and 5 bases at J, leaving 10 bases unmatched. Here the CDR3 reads CASSPGTANHNEQFF. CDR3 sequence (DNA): TGTGCCAGCAGCCCCGGGACAGCAAACCACAATGAGCAGTTCTTC.

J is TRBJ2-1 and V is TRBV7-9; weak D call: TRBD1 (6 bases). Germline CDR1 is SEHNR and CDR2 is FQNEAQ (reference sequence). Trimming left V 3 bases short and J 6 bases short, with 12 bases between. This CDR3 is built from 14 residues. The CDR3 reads CASSFLGAGNEQFF. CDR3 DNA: TGTGCCAGCAGCTTCCTGGGGGCAGGCAATGAGCAGTTCTTC.

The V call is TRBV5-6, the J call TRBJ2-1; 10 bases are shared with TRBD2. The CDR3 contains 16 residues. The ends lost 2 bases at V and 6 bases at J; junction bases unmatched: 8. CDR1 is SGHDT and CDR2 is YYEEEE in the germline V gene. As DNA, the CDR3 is TGTGCCAGCAGCTTAGAACGTCTAGCGGGAGCCAATGAGCAGTTCTTC. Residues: CASSLERLAGANEQFF.

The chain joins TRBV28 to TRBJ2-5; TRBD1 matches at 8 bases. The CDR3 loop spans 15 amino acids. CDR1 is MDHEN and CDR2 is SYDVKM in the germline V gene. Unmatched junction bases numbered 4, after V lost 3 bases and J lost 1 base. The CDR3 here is CASSFQDRVQETQYF. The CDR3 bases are TGTGCCAGCAGTTTCCAGGACAGGGTCCAAGAGACCCAGTACTTC.

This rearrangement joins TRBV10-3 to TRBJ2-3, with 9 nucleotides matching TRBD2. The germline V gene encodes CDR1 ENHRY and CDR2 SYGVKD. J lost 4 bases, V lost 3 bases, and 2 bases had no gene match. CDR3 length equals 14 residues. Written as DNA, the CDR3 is TGTGCCATCAGTGATCGGACTAGCGCAGATACGCAGTATTTT. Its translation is CAISDRTSADTQYF.

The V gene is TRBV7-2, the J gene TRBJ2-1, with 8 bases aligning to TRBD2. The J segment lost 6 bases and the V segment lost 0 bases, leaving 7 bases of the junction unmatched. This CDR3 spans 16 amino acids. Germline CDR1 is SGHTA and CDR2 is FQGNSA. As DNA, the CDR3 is TGTGCCAGCAGCTTAGCGACCAGCGGGGGTCGCAATGAGCAGTTCTTC. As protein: CASSLATSGGRNEQFF.